This record covers a single T cell receptor beta chain. Per the original data handling: Reference gene primer amplification yielded estimated nucleated cell counts. Generated by immunoSEQ multiplex PCR, the TCRdb table keeps only in-frame clones and is missing some. Clone size and the V and J calls come from that table; the DNA yielded D and trimming. The table has approximately 94,000 clones, about 91% seen once. The data derive from a study of blood T cell repertoires in COVID-19. Study-wide background: The United States, Italy and Spain were the sources of the acute and convalescent COVID-19 samples. Sources were T cells, B-cell-depleted T cells, or PBMCs; the material itself was cDNA or gDNA.

The ends were cut back, 5 bases at V and 3 bases at J, with 10 bases in the middle. The germline gives CDR1 SGHTA, CDR2 FQGNSA. The CDR3 is made up of 13 amino acids. The chain carries TRBV7-2 and TRBJ1-1; possible D gene TRBD1, 5 bases. The sequence derives from a woman in her 70s with acute or convalescent COVID-19. The sample was peripheral blood. For the CDR3, the DNA is TGTGCCAGCAGCCGGCGACAGTACACTGAAGCTTTCTTT. It encodes CASSRRQYTEAFF. Using reference TRBV7-2 and TRBJ1-1 for the parts outside the CDR3, the full variable domain is GAGVSQSPSNKVTEKGKDVELRCDPISGHTALYWYRQSLGQGLEFLIYFQGNSAPDKSGLPSDRFSAERTGGSVSTLTIQRTQQEDSAVYLCASSRRQYTEAFFGQGTRLTVV.